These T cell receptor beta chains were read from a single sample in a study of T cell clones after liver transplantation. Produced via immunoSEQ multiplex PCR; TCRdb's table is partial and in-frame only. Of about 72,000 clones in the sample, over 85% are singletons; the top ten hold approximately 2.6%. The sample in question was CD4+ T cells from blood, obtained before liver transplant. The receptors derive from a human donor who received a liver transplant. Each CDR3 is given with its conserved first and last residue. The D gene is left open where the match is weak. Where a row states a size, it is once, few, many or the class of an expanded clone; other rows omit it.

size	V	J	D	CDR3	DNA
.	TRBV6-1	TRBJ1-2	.	CASSSYGYTF	TGTGCCAGCAGTTCCTATGGCTACACCTTC
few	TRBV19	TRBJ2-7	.	CASSPDSNYEQYF	TGTGCCAGCTCTCCGGACAGCAACTACGAGCAGTACTTC
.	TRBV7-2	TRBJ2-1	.	CASSAVQGVGQFF	TGTGCCAGCAGCGCGGTACAGGGCGTGGGGCAGTTCTTC
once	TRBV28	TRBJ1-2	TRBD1	CATLGQLPYGYTF	TGTGCCACCCTGGGACAGCTCCCATATGGCTACACCTTC
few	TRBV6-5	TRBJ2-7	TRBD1	CASSYSGTGLGYEQYF	TGTGCCAGCAGTTACTCCGGGACAGGGTTGGGCTACGAGCAGTACTTC
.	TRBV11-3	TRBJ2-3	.	CASSLAGRGDTQYF	TGTGCCAGCAGCTTAGCCGGACGGGGGGATACGCAGTATTTT
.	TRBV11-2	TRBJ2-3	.	CASSSGLKSADTQYF	TGTGCCAGCAGCTCGGGCCTTAAAAGTGCAGATACGCAGTATTTT
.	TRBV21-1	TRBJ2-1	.	CASSIRCSGSLTPSSYNEQFF	TGTGCCAGCAGCATTCGGTGTAGCGGGAGCCTAACCCCGAGCTCCTACAATGAGCAGTTCTTC
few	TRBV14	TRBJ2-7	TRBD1	CARPPRTGFSYEQYF	TGTGCCAGGCCGCCTAGGACAGGGTTTTCCTACGAGCAGTACTTC
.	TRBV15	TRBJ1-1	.	CATSRDLDTEAFF	TGTGCCACCAGCAGAGATCTGGACACTGAAGCTTTCTTT
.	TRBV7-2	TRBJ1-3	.	CASSLGFGGAKSGNTIYF	TGTGCCAGCAGCTTAGGGTTTGGTGGGGCCAAATCTGGAAACACCATATATTTT
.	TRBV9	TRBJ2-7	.	CASSVATGVQGNEQYF	TGTGCCAGCAGCGTAGCTACTGGAGTACAGGGTAACGAGCAGTACTTC
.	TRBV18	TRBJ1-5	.	CASSPGGRNQPQHF	TGTGCCAGCTCACCCGGGGGCAGAAATCAGCCCCAGCATTTT
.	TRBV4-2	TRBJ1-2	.	CASSQAPGTLNYGYTF	TGTGCCAGCAGCCAAGCACCCGGGACGCTCAACTATGGCTACACCTTC
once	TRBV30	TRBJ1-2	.	CAWRAAGTPRDYGYTF	TGTGCCTGGAGGGCCGCCGGGACACCCCGCGACTATGGCTACACCTTC
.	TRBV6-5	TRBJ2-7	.	CASSPSPTGPYEQYF	TGTGCCAGCAGCCCATCCCCGACGGGGCCCTACGAGCAGTACTTC
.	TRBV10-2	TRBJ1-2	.	CASSEFASDRTF	TGCGCCAGCAGTGAGTTCGCGTCGGATCGGACCTTC
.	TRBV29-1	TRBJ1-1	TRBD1	CSVGAGRGLEAFF	TGCAGCGTGGGGGCCGGGAGGGGGCTAGAAGCTTTCTTT
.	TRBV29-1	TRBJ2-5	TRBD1	CSGTGGYQETQYF	TGCAGCGGGACAGGGGGTTACCAAGAGACCCAGTACTTC
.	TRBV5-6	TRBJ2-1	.	CASSTLFLRSYNEQFF	TGTGCCAGCAGCACCCTTTTTCTTCGCTCCTACAATGAGCAGTTCTTC
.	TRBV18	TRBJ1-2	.	CASSPVTVNYGYTF	TGTGCCAGCTCACCTGTGACAGTTAACTATGGCTACACCTTC
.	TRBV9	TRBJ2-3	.	CASSVASGTDTQYF	TGTGCCAGCAGCGTAGCTAGCGGCACAGATACGCAGTATTTT
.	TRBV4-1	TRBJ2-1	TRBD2	CASSPGLAGEQFF	TGCGCCAGCAGCCCGGGACTAGCGGGCGAGCAGTTCTTC
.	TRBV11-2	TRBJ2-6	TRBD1	CASSRGTAGANVLTF	TGTGCCAGCAGCCGTGGGACAGCTGGGGCCAACGTCCTGACTTTC
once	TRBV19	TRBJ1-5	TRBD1	CASSIYAVGTGDYKFNQPQHF	TGTGCCAGTAGTATTTATGCAGTGGGGACAGGGGATTACAAGTTCAATCAGCCCCAGCATTTT
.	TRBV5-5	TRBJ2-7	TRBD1	CASISRPGQGINEQYF	TGTGCCAGCATCTCTCGACCGGGACAGGGGATCAACGAGCAGTACTTC
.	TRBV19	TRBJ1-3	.	CATDRRRGETGNTIYF	TGTGCCACAGACAGACGCAGGGGAGAGACTGGAAACACCATATATTTT
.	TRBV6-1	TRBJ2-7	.	CASSEAVLGYEQYF	TGTGCCAGCAGTGAAGCAGTCTTAGGCTACGAGCAGTACTTC
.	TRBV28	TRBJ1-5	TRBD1	CASRRTGEGSQPQHF	TGTGCCAGCAGAAGGACAGGGGAAGGGAGTCAGCCCCAGCATTTT